These T cell receptor beta chains were read from a single sample in a study of early T cells in non-severe SARS-CoV-2 infection. MiXCR, applied by TCRdb to the 5' RACE reads, yields one record per CDR3 protein. The sample has about 83,000 distinct CDR3 sequences; about 12% are singletons. The sample consisted of whole blood. The receptor source for this set is an adult who was a healthcare worker with PCR-confirmed SARS-CoV-2 infection or an uninfected control (not recorded which). The CDR3 runs from the conserved cysteine through the conserved F or W. Each record gives: CDR3 protein, CDR3 DNA, clone size, J gene, V gene, D gene. A D gene is named only where the DNA matches it firmly. Part of the rows lack a size; the others show once, few, many or a class for expanded clones.

CASKGALAKNIQYF | TGCGCCAGCAAAGGGGCTCTAGCCAAAAACATTCAGTACTTC | . | TRBJ2-4 | TRBV5-1 | .
CASSESRAGEETQYF | TGCGCCAGCAGTGAGTCGAGGGCAGGGGAAGAGACCCAGTACTTC | . | TRBJ2-5 | TRBV10-1 | .
CASSLAGRGNTIYF | TGTGCCAGCAGCTTAGCGGGCAGGGGAAACACCATATATTTT | many | TRBJ1-3 | TRBV7-2 | .
CASSPRSETQYF | TGTGCCAGCAGCCCACGATCGGAGACCCAGTACTTC | . | TRBJ2-5 | TRBV7-6 | .
CSVDAGQGAFSSGYTF | TGCAGCGTTGACGCGGGCCAGGGGGCCTTTTCTAGCGGCTACACCTTC | few | TRBJ1-2 | TRBV29-1 | TRBD1
CASSFRGNTGELFF | TGTGCCAGCAGTTTTCGGGGGAACACCGGGGAGCTGTTTTTT | many | TRBJ2-2 | TRBV12-3/TRBV12-4 | .
CASRPTGGTEAFF | TGTGCCAGCAGACCGACAGGGGGCACTGAAGCTTTCTTT | few | TRBJ1-1 | TRBV7-9 | TRBD1
CASSGGAGPTDTQYF | TGTGCCAGCAGTGGCGGAGCGGGGCCCACAGATACGCAGTATTTT | many | TRBJ2-3 | TRBV12-3/TRBV12-4 | TRBD2
CASRPGASNHSPLHF | TGTGCCAGCAGACCGGGGGCCTCTAACCATTCACCCCTCCACTTT | . | TRBJ1-6 | TRBV27 | .
CARGVTGQGNQPQHF | TGTGCCAGAGGAGTTACAGGGCAGGGCAATCAGCCCCAGCATTTT | few | TRBJ1-5 | TRBV9 | .
CASSLSPGLAGVDTQYF | TGCGCCAGCAGCTTGAGTCCGGGACTAGCGGGAGTAGATACGCAGTATTTT | few | TRBJ2-3 | TRBV5-1 | TRBD2
CASSLGNAYEQYF | TGTGCCAGCAGTTTGGGCAACGCCTACGAGCAGTACTTC | . | TRBJ2-7 | TRBV12-3/TRBV12-4 | .
CSVEGGINYGYTF | TGCAGCGTTGAAGGGGGGATTAACTATGGCTACACCTTC | many | TRBJ1-2 | TRBV29-1 | .
CSVGTNTEAFF | TGCAGCGTTGGGACGAACACTGAAGCTTTCTTT | many | TRBJ1-1 | TRBV29-1 | .
CASSRTGGAQYF | TGTGCCAGCAGTAGGACCGGGGGGGCCCAGTACTTC | . | TRBJ2-5 | TRBV6-5 | TRBD2
CASSTRQGFTDTQYF | TGTGCCAGCAGCACCCGACAGGGCTTCACAGATACGCAGTATTTT | medium-sized | TRBJ2-3 | TRBV7-8 | TRBD1
CASSLAQGAGGYTF | TGTGCCAGCAGCTTGGCACAGGGAGCGGGCGGCTACACCTTC | . | TRBJ1-2 | TRBV7-9 | .
CASSQPSGRAGELFF | TGTGCCAGCAGCCAGCCTAGCGGGAGGGCCGGGGAGCTGTTTTTT | . | TRBJ2-2 | TRBV11-3 | TRBD2
CASSLRTSAPETQYF | TGTGCCAGCAGTCTGAGGACTAGCGCCCCAGAGACCCAGTACTTC | few | TRBJ2-5 | TRBV27 | TRBD2
CVSSYSRAGETQYF | TGTGTCAGCAGTTACTCGAGGGCGGGAGAGACCCAGTACTTC | . | TRBJ2-5 | TRBV6-5 | .
CASRPGLAGQNNEQFF | TGTGCCAGCAGACCGGGACTAGCGGGACAGAACAATGAGCAGTTCTTC | . | TRBJ2-1 | TRBV2 | TRBD2
CAWARGTEAFF | TGTGCCTGGGCGCGCGGCACTGAAGCTTTCTTT | . | TRBJ1-1 | TRBV30 | .
CASSLMGGVPGQFF | TGTGCCAGCAGCTTAATGGGGGGAGTCCCGGGGCAGTTCTTC | few | TRBJ2-1 | TRBV7-3 | .
CSATVKAYEQYF | TGCAGCGCCACCGTCAAGGCCTACGAGCAGTACTTC | once | TRBJ2-7 | TRBV29-1 | .
CASSLSGPYNEQFF | TGTGCCAGCAGCCTCTCCGGACCCTATAATGAGCAGTTCTTC | . | TRBJ2-1 | TRBV3-1 | .
CASSQEVTDSGYTF | TGCGCCAGCAGCCAAGAAGTGACGGATAGTGGCTACACCTTC | . | TRBJ1-2 | TRBV4-3 | .
CASSLATQYF | TGTGCCAGCAGCTTAGCTACGCAGTATTTT | few | TRBJ2-3 | TRBV7-2 | .
CASSVAGLGTQYF | TGTGCCAGCAGCGTAGCCGGACTAGGGACCCAGTACTTC | many | TRBJ2-5 | TRBV9 | TRBD2
CASSQRTGGQENTIYF | TGCGCCAGCAGCCAGAGGACAGGGGGTCAGGAAAACACCATATATTTT | few | TRBJ1-3 | TRBV4-1 | TRBD1
CSADWISSYEQYF | TGCAGTGCGGACTGGATCAGCTCCTACGAGCAGTACTTC | . | TRBJ2-7 | TRBV20-1 | .
CASTWGDRLNQPQHF | TGTGCCAGCACTTGGGGAGACAGGCTCAATCAGCCCCAGCATTTT | . | TRBJ1-5 | TRBV12-3/TRBV12-4 | .
CASSWAVLEQFF | TGTGCCAGCAGTTGGGCGGTTTTAGAGCAGTTCTTC | few | TRBJ2-1 | TRBV12-3/TRBV12-4 | .